The TCR beta chain under discussion was sequenced for a study of blood T cell repertoires in COVID-19. About the research overall: T cells, B-cell-depleted T cells, or PBMCs provided the cDNA or gDNA that served as material.

Measured with immunoSEQ multiplex PCR; TCRdb has only the in-frame clones, and not every one. Here the sample spans approximately 60,000 clones, 82% being singletons. Germline CDR1 reads SEHNR; CDR2 reads FQNEAQ (reference sequence). The CDR3 contains 13 residues. V lost 8 bases to trimming and J lost 0 bases, with 10 bases between them. This clonotype was sampled from a woman aged 60-70 years with acute or convalescent COVID-19. The sample taken for sequencing was peripheral blood. This sequence joins TRBV7-9 and TRBJ1-1, with D perhaps matching TRBD1 (6 bases). The CDR3 coding sequence is TGTGCCAGCCAGGGGACCATGAACACTGAAGCTTTCTTT. Translated: CASQGTMNTEAFF.